One and the same sample provided the 14 T cell receptor beta chains below, sequenced in a study of cytomegalovirus exposure and HLA in healthy donors. Use of 60 Vbeta and 13 Jbeta primers characterized the PCR. Produced via immunoSEQ multiplex PCR; TCRdb's table is partial and in-frame only. The table records nearly 200,000 clones, roughly four fifths of them present only once. Input material: PBMCs. The receptors originated from a woman between 45 and 65 years old in good health and CMV-seropositive.

The CDR3 loop reads CASSLRRATNEKLFF. The CDR3, as DNA: TGCGCCAGCAGCTTGAGAAGAGCAACTAATGAAAAACTGTTTTTT. The chain couples TRBV5-1 to TRBJ1-4; D remains unclear. Germline CDR1 SGHRS, CDR2 YFSETQ. The germline V and J ends were trimmed by 1 base and 0 bases, with 7 bases remaining between them. CDR3 length: 15 residues.

The chain couples TRBV7-9 to TRBJ2-5; 9 bases fit TRBD2. The CDR3 extends over 18 amino acids. The V and J ends lost 5 bases and 1 base, in that order; junction bases with no gene match: 14. Looked up from germline, CDR1 is SEHNR and CDR2 is FQNEAQ (reference sequence). The CDR3 region has the DNA TGTGCCAGCAGCACATACACCAAGCTTAGCGGGAGCCAAGAGACCCAGTACTTC. This gives the protein CASSTYTKLSGSQETQYF. Using reference TRBV7-9 and TRBJ2-5 for the parts outside the CDR3, the full variable domain is DTGVSQNPRHKITKRGQNVTFRCDPISEHNRLYWYRQTLGQGPEFLTYFQNEAQLEKSRLLSDRFSAERPKGSFSTLEIQRTEQGDSAMYLCASSTYTKLSGSQETQYFGPGTRLLVL.

The chain recombines TRBV9 with TRBJ2-7, with D possibly being TRBD2 (6 bases). The CDR3 is made up of 14 amino acids. Trimming shortened V by 0 bases and J by 3 bases, and 10 bases separated the two germline ends. Germline CDR1 is SGDLS and CDR2 is YYNGEE. As DNA, the CDR3 is TGTGCCAGCAGCGTAGAGGAGGGTGTCTACGAGCAGTACTTC. The encoded protein is CASSVEEGVYEQYF.

This clone was counted a few times. The chain employs TRBV10-3 and TRBJ1-1; TRBD1 aligns across 10 bases. J lost 3 bases, V lost 4 bases, and 2 bases had no gene match. The CDR3 length is 14 residues. Germline V lookup: CDR1 ENHRY, CDR2 SYGVKD. CDR3 coding DNA: TGTGCCATCAGTGGGGGGACAGGGGACACTGAAGCTTTCTTT. Its translation: CAISGGTGDTEAFF.

The rearrangement joins TRBV12-1 to TRBJ2-5; the table's D call of TRBD2 was not tested on the DNA. TRBV12-1 is reported as a pseudogene. CDR3 length equals 15 residues. CDR3 DNA sequence: TGTGCCAGCAGCTGGGCGGGGGGTTTTAGGGAGACCCAGTACTTC. It encodes CASSWAGGFRETQYF.

This clone occurred a few times. The V and J genes are TRBV4-3 and TRBJ2-7; TRBD2 aligns across 9 bases. The germline gives CDR1 LGHNA, CDR2 YSLEER. CDR3 length equals 15 residues. V was clipped by 3 bases and J by 6 bases; unmatched bases: 9. The CDR3 reads CASSQGGGATVEQYF. DNA for the CDR3: TGCGCCAGCAGCCAGGGCGGGGGGGCCACCGTCGAGCAGTACTTC.

Only a few counts were recorded for this clone. V usage is TRBV28 and J usage is TRBJ2-3; 8 bases agree with TRBD2. CDR1 is MDHEN, CDR2 SYDVKM, per germline. The CDR3 has 19 amino acids. Germline trimming cut 5 bases from V and 1 base from J; bases unmatched to any gene: 17. DNA for the CDR3: TGTGCCAGCAGTCCTGCGGGGGGAAGGCTTCTATCCGGCACAGATACGCAGTATTTT. Protein: CASSPAGGRLLSGTDTQYF.

The chain combines TRBV2 with TRBJ1-5; no reliable D call. This CDR3 region has 13 residues. Germline V gene sequence: CDR1 SNHLY, CDR2 FYNNEI. V was pared by 6 bases and J by 0 bases, with 6 bases between. The CDR3: CASRRDSNQPQHF. CDR3 in DNA: TGTGCCAGCAGGAGGGATAGCAATCAGCCCCAGCATTTT. Using reference TRBV2 and TRBJ1-5 for the parts outside the CDR3, the full variable domain is EPEVTQTPSHQVTQMGQEVILRCVPISNHLYFYWYRQILGQKVEFLVSFYNNEISEKSEIFDDQFSVERPDGSNFTLKIRSTKLEDSAMYFCASRRDSNQPQHFGDGTRLSIL.

This rearrangement joins TRBV5-1 to TRBJ1-1; D might be TRBD1 (5 bases). With 4 bases removed from V and 0 bases from J, the gap between germline ends came to 10 bases. Germline V gene data show CDR1 as SGHRS and CDR2 as YFSETQ. The CDR3 is made up of 14 amino acids. The CDR3 DNA reads as TGCGCCAGCAGCCTTTCAGGGATGAACACTGAAGCTTTCTTT. Its protein is CASSLSGMNTEAFF.

The rearrangement uses TRBV6-1 and TRBJ2-3; 7 bases fit TRBD1. Germline trimming cut 6 bases from V and 3 bases from J; bases unmatched to any gene: 6. The CDR3 loop spans 14 amino acids. CDR1 and CDR2 (germline): MNHNS, SASEGT. In DNA form, the CDR3 reads TGTGCCAGCAGGGGACAGAGGGCGACAGATACGCAGTATTTT. This codes for CASRGQRATDTQYF.

The rearrangement joins TRBV2 to TRBJ1-2; D uncertain. The CDR3 length is 12 residues. Germline lookup yields CDR1 SNHLY and CDR2 FYNNEI. With 4 bases removed from V and 3 bases from J, the gap between germline ends came to 6 bases. The CDR3 coding sequence is TGTGCCAGCAGTGGAACAGACTATGGCTACACCTTC. This gives the protein CASSGTDYGYTF. The whole variable domain, remainder taken from reference TRBV2 and TRBJ1-2, is EPEVTQTPSHQVTQMGQEVILRCVPISNHLYFYWYRQILGQKVEFLVSFYNNEISEKSEIFDDQFSVERPDGSNFTLKIRSTKLEDSAMYFCASSGTDYGYTFGSGTRLTVV.

The chain is built from TRBV5-1 and TRBJ1-2; 7 nucleotides line up with TRBD1. Trimming took 4 bases from V and 4 from J; bases not matched to a gene: 4. The CDR3 sequence is 13 residues long. Germline CDR1 is SGHRS and CDR2 is YFSETQ. CDR3 nucleotide sequence: TGCGCCAGCAGCACAGGGGAGAGCTATGGCTACACCTTC. Translating gives CASSTGESYGYTF.

V usage is TRBV18 and J usage is TRBJ2-7; the D gene is possibly TRBD2 (5 bases). Trimming took 3 bases from V and 7 from J, leaving 19 bases between them. The CDR3 loop spans 15 amino acids. Germline-derived CDR1 and CDR2 are KGHSH and LQKENI. In DNA, the CDR3 is TGTGCCAGCTCACCCAACGGGGATTCTACGTTGGAGCAGTACTTC. Its translation: CASSPNGDSTLEQYF.

The J gene is TRBJ1-2, the V gene TRBV28; 8 nucleotides align to TRBD1. This CDR3 contains 15 residues. CDR1 is MDHEN, CDR2 SYDVKM, per germline. V was pared by 5 bases and J by 3 bases, with 8 bases of the junction left unmatched. CDR3 bases: TGTGCCAGCAGTCCAGGGGGCACGGTGGACTATGGCTACACCTTC. Translation gives CASSPGGTVDYGYTF.